The rows below give T cell receptor beta chains drawn from one sample of a study of blood T cell repertoires in COVID-19. Clones were read by immunoSEQ multiplex PCR, and TCRdb kept only the in-frame ones, dropping some. Counted here are about 15,000 clones, 70% to 90% occurring once; the ten biggest clones make up about a third. The sequenced sample was peripheral blood. The source of these receptors is a man between 65 and 79 years old in a cohort sampled during active COVID-19. The CDR3 runs from the conserved cysteine through the conserved F or W. Each record gives: CDR3 DNA, CDR3 protein, clone size, V gene, D gene, J gene. The D gene is left open where the match is weak. Some rows have no size entry. The others give once, few or many, or a class for an expanded clone.

TGTGCCAGCAGCTCCGGTACGATCTTAGAGCAGTACTTC,CASSSGTILEQYF,.,TRBV11-2,.,TRBJ2-7
TGTGCCAGCTCCCCGATGGGGGGTAATCAGCCCCAGCATTTT,CASSPMGGNQPQHF,.,TRBV18,.,TRBJ1-5
TGTGCCACCAGCAGTTTGGGCCATGTGGGAGATACGCAGTATTTT,CATSSLGHVGDTQYF,.,TRBV15,.,TRBJ2-3
TGTGCCAGCAGCCCCCGGGAAGCGGGAGTTGAAAAAGATACGCAGTATTTT,CASSPREAGVEKDTQYF,.,TRBV4-2,TRBD2,TRBJ2-3
TGCGCCAGCAGCCCATACCTGGGACAGGGAGGCTACGAGCAGTACTTC,CASSPYLGQGGYEQYF,.,TRBV4-3,TRBD1,TRBJ2-7
TGTGCCAGCAGTCCACGGACTAGCGTGACCGGGGAGCTGTTTTTT,CASSPRTSVTGELFF,.,TRBV3-1/TRBV3-2,TRBD2,TRBJ2-2
TGTGCCAGCAGCCAATACTCAGGGGGCAGCCCTGAAGCTTTCTTT,CASSQYSGGSPEAFF,.,TRBV7-3,TRBD1,TRBJ1-1
TGCGCCAGCAGCGGAGTGCAGGGGCGCGGGGAAAAACTGTTTTTT,CASSGVQGRGEKLFF,.,TRBV5-1,.,TRBJ1-4
TGTGCCAGCAGTTACCAGCCCTCGGGAGCCTCCTACAATGAGCAGTTCTTC,CASSYQPSGASYNEQFF,.,TRBV27,.,TRBJ2-1
TGTGCCAGCAGCATACAGGGCTCCTACAATGAGCAGTTCTTC,CASSIQGSYNEQFF,.,TRBV7-8,.,TRBJ2-1
TGTGCCTGGAGTGTAGGGACAGAGGTTCCCTACGAGCAGTACTTC,CAWSVGTEVPYEQYF,.,TRBV30,TRBD1,TRBJ2-7
TGTGCCAGCAGCGAGACCTCGACAGGGGTATATGGCTACACCTTC,CASSETSTGVYGYTF,.,TRBV9,TRBD1,TRBJ1-2
TGTGCCAGCAGTTACTCGATCCAGCGGGGACAAGAGACCCAGTACTTC,CASSYSIQRGQETQYF,.,TRBV6-6,TRBD2,TRBJ2-5
TGTGCCAGCTCACCACAAGGAGGGAGGGGGACCTACGAGCAGTACTTC,CASSPQGGRGTYEQYF,.,TRBV18,.,TRBJ2-7
TGTGCCAGCAGCCCAAAACCCAGGGTCGCCGGGGAGACCCAGTACTTC,CASSPKPRVAGETQYF,once,TRBV14,.,TRBJ2-5
TGTGCCAGCAGCTTGGCGGGGGGTGCTTCCTACGAGCAGTACTTC,CASSLAGGASYEQYF,once,TRBV11-2,TRBD2,TRBJ2-7
TGTGCCAGTAGTCCCCTCGGTGAAGGAGGGGCCTACGAGCAGTACTTC,CASSPLGEGGAYEQYF,few,TRBV19,.,TRBJ2-7
TGTGCCAGCTCAGAACTAGGACTAGCGGGAGTAGAGACCCAGTACTTC,CASSELGLAGVETQYF,.,TRBV18,TRBD2,TRBJ2-5
TGTGCCAGCAGCCAATCTTCTAATTCACCCCTCCACTTT,CASSQSSNSPLHF,.,TRBV3-1/TRBV3-2,.,TRBJ1-6
TGTGCCAGCAGCCCCACGGGCGGGAACGTGGCTGCTGACGAGCAGTACTTC,CASSPTGGNVAADEQYF,few,TRBV9,.,TRBJ2-7
TGTGCCAGTAGTCCCTCAGGACTAGCGGGAGGGACCTCCTACAATGAGCAGTTCTTC,CASSPSGLAGGTSYNEQFF,.,TRBV19,TRBD2,TRBJ2-1
TGTGCCAGCAGCCCAGGGAAAAGGGGTAATCAGCCCCAGCATTTT,CASSPGKRGNQPQHF,.,TRBV6-2/TRBV6-3,.,TRBJ1-5
TGTGCCAGCACCCCAAATCCGACGGAGAGCTCCTACGAGCAGTACTTC,CASTPNPTESSYEQYF,.,TRBV28,.,TRBJ2-7
TGTGCCAGCAGCTCTAGCAGCGACGAGCAGTACTTC,CASSSSSDEQYF,.,TRBV9,.,TRBJ2-7
TGTGCCAGCCGCGGGACTCAGGAGGGCTCACCCCTCCACTTT,CASRGTQEGSPLHF,.,TRBV6-6,.,TRBJ1-6
TGTGCCAGCAGCGCAGAAAATTACGAGCTAGCGGGAGAAGGGGGCGAGCAGTACTTC,CASSAENYELAGEGGEQYF,.,TRBV27,TRBD2,TRBJ2-7
TGTGCCAGCAGTTTTACTTCCCCCGGGAGGGTACATGACACCGGGGAGCTGTTTTTT,CASSFTSPGRVHDTGELFF,.,TRBV28,TRBD2,TRBJ2-2
TGTGCCTGGAGCCGGGGGGTTTCCTACGAGCAGTACTTC,CAWSRGVSYEQYF,.,TRBV30,TRBD2,TRBJ2-7
TGTGCCAGCAGCTTAGCGCTAAACAGCTATGGCTACACCTTC,CASSLALNSYGYTF,.,TRBV7-2,.,TRBJ1-2
TGCGCCAGCAGCCAGGGACAGGGGATCACTCAGCCCCAGCATTTT,CASSQGQGITQPQHF,.,TRBV4-1,TRBD1,TRBJ1-5
TGCGCCAGCAGCCAAGAAGAGCGGCAAGAGACCCAGTACTTC,CASSQEERQETQYF,.,TRBV4-1,.,TRBJ2-5
TGCGCCAGCAGCCAAGATTCAGGGGGTTACACTGAAGCTTTCTTT,CASSQDSGGYTEAFF,.,TRBV4-1,TRBD1,TRBJ1-1
TGTGCCAATAGTATAACGAGAACTAGCGGCTACAATGAGCAGTTCTTC,CANSITRTSGYNEQFF,.,TRBV19,TRBD2,TRBJ2-1
TGCGCCAGCTCCATTACCGGGACAGGGGATTCACCCCTCCACTTT,CASSITGTGDSPLHF,few,TRBV5-1,TRBD1,TRBJ1-6
TGTGCCAGCAGCTGGCTTGAAGCGGGACTCTACGAGCAGTACTTC,CASSWLEAGLYEQYF,.,TRBV5-8,TRBD2,TRBJ2-7
TGTGCCACCAGTGATTTCAAAACAGGGGGAAGCCAGCCCCAGCATTTT,CATSDFKTGGSQPQHF,.,TRBV24-1,TRBD1,TRBJ1-5
TGTGCCAGCAGCTCCTCCCCCGAAAAACTGTTTTTT,CASSSSPEKLFF,.,TRBV7-9,.,TRBJ1-4
TGTGCCAGCAGGGGGGACAGGGGTGAGCAGTACTTC,CASRGDRGEQYF,.,TRBV2,TRBD1,TRBJ2-7
TGTGCCAGTAGTATAGTGTTCCGGGACAGGGTTAATGGCTACACCTTC,CASSIVFRDRVNGYTF,.,TRBV19,TRBD1,TRBJ1-2
TGTGCCAGCAGTTACCCGCGACTAGACTTTTACAATGAGCAGTTCTTC,CASSYPRLDFYNEQFF,.,TRBV6-2/TRBV6-3,.,TRBJ2-1
TGTGCCAGCAGTTTACCGGAGGATAGCACAGATACGCAGTATTTT,CASSLPEDSTDTQYF,.,TRBV28,.,TRBJ2-3
TGTGCCAGCAGCCCCAATACAGGGGGAAACTCCTACGAGCAGTACTTC,CASSPNTGGNSYEQYF,.,TRBV14,TRBD1,TRBJ2-7
TGTGCCAGTAGTCAGACAGGTCTTTATGGCTACACCTTC,CASSQTGLYGYTF,.,TRBV19,.,TRBJ1-2
TGTGCCAGCAGCTTAGTTAGCGCGAACACCGGGGAGCTGTTTTTT,CASSLVSANTGELFF,.,TRBV7-8,.,TRBJ2-2
TGTGCCAGCAGCTTCCCCGGGACTAGCGGGAGAACTGGCACAGATACGCAGTATTTT,CASSFPGTSGRTGTDTQYF,.,TRBV2,TRBD2,TRBJ2-3